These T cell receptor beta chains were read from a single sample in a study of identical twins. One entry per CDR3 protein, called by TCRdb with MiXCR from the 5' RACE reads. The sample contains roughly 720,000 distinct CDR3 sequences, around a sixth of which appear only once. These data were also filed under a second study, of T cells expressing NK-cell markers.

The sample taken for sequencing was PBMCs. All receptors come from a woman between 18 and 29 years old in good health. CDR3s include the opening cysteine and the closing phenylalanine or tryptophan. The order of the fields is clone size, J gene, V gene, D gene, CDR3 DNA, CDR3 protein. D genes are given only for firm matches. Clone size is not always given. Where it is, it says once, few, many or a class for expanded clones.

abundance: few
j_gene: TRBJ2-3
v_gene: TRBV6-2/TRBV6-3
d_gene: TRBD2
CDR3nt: TGTGCCAGCCTCCGTAGCGGGAGCGTTAATACGCAGTATTTT
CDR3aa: CASLRSGSVNTQYF

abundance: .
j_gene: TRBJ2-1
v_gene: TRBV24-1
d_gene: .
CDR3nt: TGTGCCACCAGTGATGACGGCGCCCGCTCCTACAATGAGCAGTTCTTC
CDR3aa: CATSDDGARSYNEQFF

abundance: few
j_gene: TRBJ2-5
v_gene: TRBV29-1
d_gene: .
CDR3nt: TGCAGCGAACTTGTAGGTGATACCCAGTACTTC
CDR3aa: CSELVGDTQYF

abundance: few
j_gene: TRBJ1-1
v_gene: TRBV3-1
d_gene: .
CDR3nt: TGTGCCAGCAGTTCTTTCACGAGGATCACTGAAGCTTTCTTT
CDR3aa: CASSSFTRITEAFF

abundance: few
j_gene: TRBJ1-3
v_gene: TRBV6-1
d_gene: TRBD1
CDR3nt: TGTGCCAGCAGTGTACAGGGGACGTATGGAAACACCATATATTTT
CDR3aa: CASSVQGTYGNTIYF

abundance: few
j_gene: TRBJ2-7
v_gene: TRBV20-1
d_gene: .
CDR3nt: TGCAGTGCTAGAGAGATACAGGGCGAGCAGTACTTC
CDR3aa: CSAREIQGEQYF

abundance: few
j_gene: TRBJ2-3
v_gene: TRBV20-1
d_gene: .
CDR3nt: TGCAGTGCTAGCCCCGTCTTGATCAGCACAGATACGCAGTATTTT
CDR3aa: CSASPVLISTDTQYF

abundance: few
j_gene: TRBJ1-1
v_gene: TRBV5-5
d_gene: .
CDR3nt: TGTGCCAGCAGCTTGGTACCTTCAGGATGGGAGACTGAAGCTTTCTTT
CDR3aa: CASSLVPSGWETEAFF

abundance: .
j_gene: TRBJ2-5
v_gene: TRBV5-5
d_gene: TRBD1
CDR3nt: TGTGCCAGCAGCATCATGACAGGGGAGCTTGAGACCCAGTACTTC
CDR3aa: CASSIMTGELETQYF

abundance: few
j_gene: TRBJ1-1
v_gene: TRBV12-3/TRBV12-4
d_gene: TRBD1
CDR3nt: TGTGCCAGCGGATGGGACAGAGGCCCTGAAGCTTTCTTT
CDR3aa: CASGWDRGPEAFF

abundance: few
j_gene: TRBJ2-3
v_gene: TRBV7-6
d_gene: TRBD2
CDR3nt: TGTGCCATTCATACTAGCGCGGATACGCAGTATTTT
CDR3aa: CAIHTSADTQYF